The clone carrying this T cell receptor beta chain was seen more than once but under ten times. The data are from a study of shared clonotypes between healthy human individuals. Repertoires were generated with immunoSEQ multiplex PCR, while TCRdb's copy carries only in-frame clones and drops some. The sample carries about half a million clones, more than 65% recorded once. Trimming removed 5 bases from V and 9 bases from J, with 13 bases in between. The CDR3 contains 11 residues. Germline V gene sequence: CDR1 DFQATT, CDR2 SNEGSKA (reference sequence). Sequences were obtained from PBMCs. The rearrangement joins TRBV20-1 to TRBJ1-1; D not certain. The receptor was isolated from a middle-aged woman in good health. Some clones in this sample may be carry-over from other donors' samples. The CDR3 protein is CSAPGPGKAFF. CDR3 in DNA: TGCAGTGCTCCCGGACCGGGGAAAGCTTTCTTT.